This TCR beta chain was obtained from a study of blood T cell repertoires in COVID-19. Study context: Material from acute and convalescent COVID-19 was sourced from the United States, Italy and Spain.

Here immunoSEQ multiplex PCR was the method, and the copy in TCRdb shows in-frame clones only, minus some. The sample lists about 250,000 clones, approximately 82% seen once, with roughly 8.7% in the top ten. The CDR3 length is 13 residues. V lost 2 bases and J lost 8; bases outside the gene matches: 2. CDR1 and CDR2 (germline): SNHLY, FYNNEI. The origin of this receptor is a man aged 40-49 years with active or convalescent COVID-19. Material: peripheral blood. The chain employs TRBV2 and TRBJ1-2; 10 bases fit TRBD1. Here the CDR3 DNA reads TGTGCCAGCAGTGAAACGGGACAGGGGGGCTACACCTTC. Encoded protein: CASSETGQGGYTF.